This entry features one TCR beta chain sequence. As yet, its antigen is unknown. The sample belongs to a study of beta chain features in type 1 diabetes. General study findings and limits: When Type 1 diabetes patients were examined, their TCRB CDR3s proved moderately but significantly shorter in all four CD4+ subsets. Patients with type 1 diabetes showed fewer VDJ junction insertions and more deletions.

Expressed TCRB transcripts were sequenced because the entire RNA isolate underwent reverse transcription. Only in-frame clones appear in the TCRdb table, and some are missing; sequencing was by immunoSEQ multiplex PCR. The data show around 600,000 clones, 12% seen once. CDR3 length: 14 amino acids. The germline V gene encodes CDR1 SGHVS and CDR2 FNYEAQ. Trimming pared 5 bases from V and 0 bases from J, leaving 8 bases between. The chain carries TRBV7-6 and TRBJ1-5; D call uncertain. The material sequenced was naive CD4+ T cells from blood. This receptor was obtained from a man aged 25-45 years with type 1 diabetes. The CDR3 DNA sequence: TGTGCCAGCAGCGCCCTAGGTAGCAATCAGCCCCAGCATTTT. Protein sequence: CASSALGSNQPQHF.